The 14 T cell receptor beta chains below come from one sample, sequenced in a study of T cells in Graves' hyperthyroidism and ophthalmopathy. Amplified regions were TCR beta CDR3 sequences from RNA transcripts. First-round RT-PCR targeting the TCR CDR3 was performed with the HTBI primer set. TCRdb itself ran the multiplex PCR reads through MiXCR, one entry per CDR3 protein. The sample holds hundreds of thousands of distinct CDR3 sequences; approximately 14% are singletons and the top ten take roughly 10%. Sequenced sample: blood. Receptors originate from a woman under 30 with Graves' hyperthyroidism.

The table lists this clonotype with many counts. V gene TRBV2 combines with J gene TRBJ2-1; 11 bases are a match to TRBD2. The CDR3 sequence is 14 residues long. Germline lookup yields CDR1 SNHLY and CDR2 FYNNEI. Trimming cost V 3 bases and J 7 bases; bases outside gene matches: 2. The CDR3 region has the DNA TGTGCCAGCAGTGACGGGACTAGCGGTAATGAGCAGTTCTTC. Translation gives CASSDGTSGNEQFF.

This clonotype has a handful of counts. The chain joins TRBV7-9 to TRBJ2-3; 10 positions match TRBD1. Germline trimming cut 6 bases from V and 5 bases from J; bases unmatched to any gene: 8. Germline V lookup: CDR1 SEHNR, CDR2 FQNEAQ (reference sequence). CDR3 length: 15 residues. CDR3 bases: TGTGCCAGCAGTCGTCCGACAGGGGGCGAAGATACGCAGTATTTT. This codes for CASSRPTGGEDTQYF.

This clonotype was observed at least ten times. This chain joins TRBV11-2 and TRBJ1-2; 8 nucleotides align to TRBD1. CDR1 is SGHAT, CDR2 FQNNGV, per germline. After removal of 7 bases from V and 4 bases from J, the junction contained 5 bases not matched to a gene. CDR3 size: 13 residues. The CDR3 sequence: CASTLGTGYGYTF. In nucleotides, the CDR3 is TGTGCCAGCACCTTGGGGACAGGCTATGGCTACACCTTC.

This clonotype was recorded many times. The chain carries TRBV7-2 and TRBJ2-1; 7 bases line up with TRBD2. Germline V lookup: CDR1 SGHTA, CDR2 FQGNSA. V trimming: 4 bases; J trimming: 0 bases; junction bases outside the gene matches: 6. This CDR3 is built from 16 residues. The DNA for the CDR3 is TGTGCCAGCAGCTCGACAGCGGGACTCTCCTACAATGAGCAGTTCTTC. This sequence encodes CASSSTAGLSYNEQFF.

Many counts were recorded for this clonotype. This chain links TRBV20-1 with TRBJ2-2, with D possibly being TRBD1 (5 bases). The CDR3 extends over 13 amino acids. V was trimmed by 2 bases and J by 5 bases, leaving 9 bases between them. CDR1 is DFQATT and CDR2 is SNEGSKA in the germline V gene (reference sequence). Written as DNA, the CDR3 is TGCAGTGCTAGAAGGGGTCAAACCGGGGAGCTGTTTTTT. It specifies CSARRGQTGELFF.

This clonotype was counted between two and nine times. The J gene is TRBJ2-6, the V gene TRBV11-1; 9 bases are shared with TRBD1. This CDR3 contains 18 residues. CDR1 SGHAT and CDR2 FQDESV come from the germline V gene (reference sequence). V was pared by 3 bases and J by 0 bases, with 6 bases of the junction left unmatched. The CDR3 reads CASSFGQGKSSGANVLTF. The CDR3 DNA is TGTGCCAGCAGCTTCGGACAGGGGAAGAGCTCTGGGGCCAACGTCCTGACTTTC.

The rearrangement uses TRBV7-9 and TRBJ2-1, with D uncertain. The CDR3 is 14 amino acids. Germline assignment: CDR1 SEHNR and CDR2 FQNEAQ (reference sequence). V was pared by 1 base and J by 9 bases, with 13 bases between. Here the CDR3 reads CASSLVRSGPEQFF. The DNA for the CDR3 is TGTGCCAGCAGCTTAGTGAGGTCGGGCCCTGAGCAGTTCTTC.

This clonotype occurred many times. V gene TRBV11-2 combines with J gene TRBJ2-1; D is ambiguous. The V and J ends lost 0 bases and 7 bases respectively, with 19 bases between them. Germline V gives CDR1 SGHAT, CDR2 FQNNGV. This CDR3 is built from 17 residues. In nucleotides, the CDR3 is TGTGCCAGCAGCTTAGATCTTGCAGGCACCTCAGCTAATGAGCAGTTCTTC. The encoded protein is CASSLDLAGTSANEQFF.

Many counts were recorded for this clonotype. The J gene is TRBJ2-2, the V gene TRBV18; no clear D gene. Germline V CDR1 and CDR2: KGHSH, LQKENI. Trimming took 3 bases from V and 0 from J, leaving 8 bases between them. The CDR3 has 15 residues. CDR3 sequence (DNA): TGTGCCAGCTCACCTGGGTCAGCGAACACCGGGGAGCTGTTTTTT. Its translation: CASSPGSANTGELFF. Full variable domain (missing parts from reference TRBV18 and TRBJ2-2): NAGVMQNPRHLVRRRGQEARLRCSPMKGHSHVYWYRQLPEEGLKFMVYLQKENIIDESGMPKERFSAEFPKEGPSILRIQQVVRGDSAAYFCASSPGSANTGELFFGEGSRLTVL.

In its sample, this clonotype was seen many times. The chain uses TRBV7-9 and TRBJ2-1; D gene unclear. This CDR3 region has 15 residues. Trimming cost V 3 bases and J 2 bases, with 11 bases left between them. The germline V gene encodes CDR1 SEHNR and CDR2 FQNEAQ (reference sequence). CDR3 amino acids: CASSFFQRAYNEQFF. CDR3 sequence (DNA): TGTGCCAGCAGCTTTTTTCAAAGGGCCTACAATGAGCAGTTCTTC.

This clonotype was detected many times. The chain joins TRBV7-3 to TRBJ2-3; D remains unclear. Trimming pared 0 bases from V and 4 bases from J, leaving 14 bases between. Germline V gene lookup returns CDR1 SGHTA and CDR2 FQGTGA. The CDR3 has 16 residues. CDR3: CASSLTSALSADTQYF. The CDR3, as DNA: TGTGCCAGCAGCTTAACGTCCGCCCTATCCGCAGATACGCAGTATTTT.

There are a few counts of this clonotype. The V and J genes are TRBV6-1 and TRBJ2-2; D is uncertain. The germline V gene encodes CDR1 MNHNS and CDR2 SASEGT. The CDR3 runs 14 residues. Trimming left V 6 bases short and J 6 bases short, with 14 bases between. The CDR3 is CASRNRAWAGELFF. The CDR3 DNA is TGTGCCAGCAGAAACCGGGCCTGGGCCGGGGAGCTGTTTTTT.

This clonotype was recorded a few times. The chain carries TRBV6-2 or TRBV6-3 and TRBJ2-7, with unresolved D. V was clipped by 8 bases and J by 0 bases, with 11 bases between them. CDR1 MNHEY and CDR2 SVGEGT come from the germline V gene. The CDR3 has 13 residues. The DNA for the CDR3 is TGTGCCAGCGGGCTACAGAGCTCCTACGAGCAGTACTTC. Translation: CASGLQSSYEQYF.

This clonotype has at least ten counts. The genes are TRBV6-2 or TRBV6-3 and TRBJ2-1; 7 bases agree with TRBD2. Germline loops: CDR1 MNHEY, CDR2 SVGEGT. Trimming took 2 bases from V and 3 from J; bases not matched to a gene: 1. CDR3 length: 14 amino acids. The CDR3 sequence: CASSYASGYNEQFF. The CDR3 bases are TGTGCCAGCAGTTACGCTAGCGGCTACAATGAGCAGTTCTTC.